Below, one TCR beta chain is given with its context. The data were produced by immunoSEQ multiplex PCR, yet TCRdb's version contains in-frame clones alone and is incomplete. The sample has around 100,000 clones; 80% are singletons. This sample is drawn from a study of blood T cell repertoires in COVID-19. Looking at the study overall: T cells, B-cell-depleted T cells, or PBMCs provided the cDNA or gDNA that served as material.

V dropped 5 bases and J dropped 7 bases, with 24 bases sitting between them. The CDR3 length is 16 residues. Germline CDR1 is LNHDA and CDR2 is SQIVND (reference sequence). The chain recombines TRBV19 with TRBJ2-7, with D possibly matching TRBD2 (6 bases). The sequenced sample consisted of peripheral blood. This clonotype was obtained from an older man with active or convalescent COVID-19. The CDR3 loop is CASSPQGLSHAGEQYF. CDR3 nucleotide sequence: TGTGCCAGTAGTCCCCAGGGCCTTTCCCACGCGGGGGAGCAGTACTTC.